This TCR beta chain originates from a study of blood T cells in healthy people across ages. Whole-study findings and limits: Naive CD4+ cell counts and diversity both ran higher in long-lived than in aged donors.

Note on this clonotype: Its antigen remains unknown.

A second PCR of roughly 7 to 11 cycles used a sample-barcoded 5' primer and a J-beta primer mix. TCRdb recomputed calls from the 5' RACE reads with MiXCR, one row per CDR3 protein. The sample consists of 1.5 million to 2 million distinct CDR3 sequences, around 36% of them appearing once. The CDR3 runs to 16 residues. Losses at the gene ends were 0 bases for V and 2 bases for J; bases not matched to a gene: 4. Germline-derived CDR1 and CDR2 are DFQATT and SNEGSKA (reference sequence). This chain connects TRBV20-1 to TRBJ2-5, with 12 bases that match TRBD2. The TCR originated in a woman in her twenties or thirties in good health. The sequenced material came from blood. CDR3 nucleotide sequence: TGCAGTGCTAGAGATCCAACTAGCGGGGGGCAAGAGACCCAGTACTTC. Translated: CSARDPTSGGQETQYF.